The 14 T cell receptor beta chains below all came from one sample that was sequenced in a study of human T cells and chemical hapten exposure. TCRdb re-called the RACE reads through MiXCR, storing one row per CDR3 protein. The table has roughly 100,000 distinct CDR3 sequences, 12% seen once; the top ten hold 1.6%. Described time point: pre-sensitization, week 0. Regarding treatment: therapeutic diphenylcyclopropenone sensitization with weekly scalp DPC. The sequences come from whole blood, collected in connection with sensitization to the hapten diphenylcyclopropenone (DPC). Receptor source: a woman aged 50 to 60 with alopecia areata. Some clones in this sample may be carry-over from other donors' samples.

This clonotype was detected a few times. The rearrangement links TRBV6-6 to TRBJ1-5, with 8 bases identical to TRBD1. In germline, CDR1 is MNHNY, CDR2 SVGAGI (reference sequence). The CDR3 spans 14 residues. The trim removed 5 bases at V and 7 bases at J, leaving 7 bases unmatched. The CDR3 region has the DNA TGTGCCAGCAGTAGCACAGGGGGGACGCAGCCCCAGCATTTT. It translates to CASSSTGGTQPQHF.

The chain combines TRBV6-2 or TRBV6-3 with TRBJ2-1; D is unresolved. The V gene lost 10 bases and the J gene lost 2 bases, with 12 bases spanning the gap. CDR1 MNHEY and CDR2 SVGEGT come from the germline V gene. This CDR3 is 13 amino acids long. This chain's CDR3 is CATQGPTYNEQFF. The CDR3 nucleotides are TGTGCCACCCAAGGACCGACCTACAATGAGCAGTTCTTC.

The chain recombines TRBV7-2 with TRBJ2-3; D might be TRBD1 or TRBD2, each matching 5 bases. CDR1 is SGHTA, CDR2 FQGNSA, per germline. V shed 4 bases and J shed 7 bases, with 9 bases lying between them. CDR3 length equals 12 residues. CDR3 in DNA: TGTGCCAGCAGCTGGGACGGTTATACGCAGTATTTT. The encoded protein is CASSWDGYTQYF.

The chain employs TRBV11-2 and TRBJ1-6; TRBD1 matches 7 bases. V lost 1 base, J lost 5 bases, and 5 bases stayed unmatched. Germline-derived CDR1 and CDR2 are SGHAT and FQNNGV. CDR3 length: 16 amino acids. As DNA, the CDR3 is TGTGCCAGCAGCTTAGTAGCCGGACAGGATAATTCACCCCTCCACTTT. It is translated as CASSLVAGQDNSPLHF.

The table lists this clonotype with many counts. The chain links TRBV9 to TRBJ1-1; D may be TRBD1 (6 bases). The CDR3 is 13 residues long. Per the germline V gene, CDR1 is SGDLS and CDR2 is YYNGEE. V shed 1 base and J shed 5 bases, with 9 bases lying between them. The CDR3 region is CASSVTGRTEAFF. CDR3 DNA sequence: TGTGCCAGCAGCGTAACAGGGAGAACTGAAGCTTTCTTT. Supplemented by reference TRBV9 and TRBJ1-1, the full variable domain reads DSGVTQTPKHLITATGQRVTLRCSPRSGDLSVYWYQQSLDQGLQFLIQYYNGEERAKGNILERFSAQQFPDLHSELNLSSLELGDSALYFCASSVTGRTEAFFGQGTRLTVV.

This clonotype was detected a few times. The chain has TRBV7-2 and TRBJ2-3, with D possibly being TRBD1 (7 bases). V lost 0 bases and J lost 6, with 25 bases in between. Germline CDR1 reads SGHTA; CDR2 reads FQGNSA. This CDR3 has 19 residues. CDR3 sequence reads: CASSLAIGGGAGNGDTQYF. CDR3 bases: TGTGCCAGCAGCTTAGCGATCGGAGGGGGCGCAGGGAACGGGGATACGCAGTATTTT.

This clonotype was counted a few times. CDR3 loop: CASSLRQGGEKLFF. The CDR3 DNA is TGTGCCAGCAGCTTGAGGCAGGGTGGTGAAAAACTGTTTTTT. The chain uses TRBV7-9 and TRBJ1-4; the D gene is possibly TRBD1 (5 bases). From germline, CDR1 is SEHNR and CDR2 FQNEAQ (reference sequence). CDR3 length equals 14 residues. Trimming left V 3 bases short and J 7 bases short, with 12 bases between.

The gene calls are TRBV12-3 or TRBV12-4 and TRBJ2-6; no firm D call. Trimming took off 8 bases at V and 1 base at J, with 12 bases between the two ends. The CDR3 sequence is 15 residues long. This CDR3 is CASGPYLSGANVLTF. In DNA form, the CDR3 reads TGTGCCAGCGGTCCCTACTTGTCTGGGGCCAACGTCCTGACTTTC.

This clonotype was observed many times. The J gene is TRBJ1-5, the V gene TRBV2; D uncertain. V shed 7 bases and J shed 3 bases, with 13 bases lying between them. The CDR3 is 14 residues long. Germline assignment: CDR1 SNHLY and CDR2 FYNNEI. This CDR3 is CASTPVQPNQPQHF. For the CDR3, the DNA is TGTGCCAGCACCCCGGTCCAACCCAATCAGCCCCAGCATTTT.

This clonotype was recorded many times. DNA of the CDR3: TGTGCCAGCAGCGTCGGGTGGACAGAAGAGACCCAGTACTTC. It codes for CASSVGWTEETQYF. The chain combines TRBV7-9 with TRBJ2-5, with D tentatively TRBD1 (6 bases). V lost 5 bases to trimming and J lost 3 bases, with 13 bases between them. Germline V gene sequence: CDR1 SEHNR, CDR2 FQNEAQ (reference sequence). The CDR3 is 14 amino acids.

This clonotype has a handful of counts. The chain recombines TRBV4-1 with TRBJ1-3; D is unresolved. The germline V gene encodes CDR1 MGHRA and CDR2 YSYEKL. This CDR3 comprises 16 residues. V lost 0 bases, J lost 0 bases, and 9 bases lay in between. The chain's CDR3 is CASSQDTTSSGNTIYF. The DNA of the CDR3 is TGCGCCAGCAGCCAAGACACCACGAGCTCTGGAAACACCATATATTTT.

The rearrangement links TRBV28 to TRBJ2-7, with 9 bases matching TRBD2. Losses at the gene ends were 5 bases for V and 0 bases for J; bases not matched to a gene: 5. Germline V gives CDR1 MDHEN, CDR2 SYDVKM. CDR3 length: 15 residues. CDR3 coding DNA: TGTGCCAGCAGTGGGGCTAGCGGGACCTCCTACGAGCAGTACTTC. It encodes CASSGASGTSYEQYF.

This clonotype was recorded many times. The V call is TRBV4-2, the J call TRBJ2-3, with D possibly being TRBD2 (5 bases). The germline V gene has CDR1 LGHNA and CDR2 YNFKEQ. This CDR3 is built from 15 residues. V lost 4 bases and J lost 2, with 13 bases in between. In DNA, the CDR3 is TGTGCCAGCAGCCGCGAGGGCCCCCCCACAGATACGCAGTATTTT. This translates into CASSREGPPTDTQYF.

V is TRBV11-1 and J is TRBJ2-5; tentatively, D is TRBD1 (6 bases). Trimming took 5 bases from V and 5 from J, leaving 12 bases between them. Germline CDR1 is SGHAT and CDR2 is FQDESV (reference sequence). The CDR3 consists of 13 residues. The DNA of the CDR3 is TGTGCCAGCAGCCGGACAGAGAGGGAGACCCAGTACTTC. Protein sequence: CASSRTERETQYF. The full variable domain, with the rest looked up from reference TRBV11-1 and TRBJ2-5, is EAEVAQSPRYKITEKSQAVAFWCDPISGHATLYWYRQILGQGPELLVQFQDESVVDDSQLPKDRFSAERLKGVDSTLKIQPAELGDSAMYLCASSRTERETQYFGPGTRLLVL.